This T cell receptor (beta chain) comes out of a study of T-cell memory formation after mild COVID-19. General study results and limits: Among contracting clones, CD4+ were mainly CM/EM and CD8+ enriched in EMRA.

Barcoded TCR alpha and TCR beta cDNA libraries with UMIs came from 5'RACE using constant-segment primers. TCRdb independently ran MiXCR on the 5' RACE reads; one entry per CDR3 protein. The sample records 450,000 or so distinct CDR3 sequences, 20% to 30% being singletons. Remarks on this clonotype: What it recognizes is unknown.

What was sequenced was PBMCs or a T cell subset sorted from them (not recorded which). This receptor was taken from an adult woman who had mild COVID-19 (a few samples of this study predate the infection). Cell type and time point are not known.

CDR3 in amino acids: CASSFGTAYYEQYF. CDR3 DNA sequence: TGTGCCAGCAGCTTTGGGACAGCGTACTACGAGCAGTACTTC. The chain has TRBV7-8 and TRBJ2-7; 7 bases agree with TRBD1. CDR3 length: 14 residues. The trim removed 3 bases at V and 3 bases at J, leaving 5 bases unmatched. Per germline, CDR1 SGHVS and CDR2 FQNEAQ.